A single T cell receptor (beta chain) is shown here with its context. In the authors' workflow: ImmunoSEQ sequences covered only the junction and lacked quality scores; filtering therefore differed. Here immunoSEQ multiplex PCR was the method, and the copy in TCRdb shows in-frame clones only, minus some. V, J and clone size reflect that table, while D and trimming were determined from the DNA. Here the sample spans about 2.4 million clones, 80% to 95% being singletons. This sample stems from a study of shared clonotypes between healthy human individuals. This TCR derives from a man aged 18 to 30 in good health. Some clones in this sample may be carry-over from other donors' samples. The sample comprised naive CD4+ T cells from PBMCs. The subset was: CD45RA+ positively selected.

The CDR3: CASSPPISGNTIYF. For the CDR3, the DNA is TGTGCCAGCAGCCCCCCGATCTCTGGAAACACCATATATTTT. This chain joins TRBV9 and TRBJ1-3, with D unresolved. Between the trimmed V and J ends, which lost 4 bases and 0 bases, there was a span of 8 bases. This CDR3 spans 14 amino acids. Germline assignment: CDR1 SGDLS and CDR2 YYNGEE. The full variable domain, with the rest looked up from reference TRBV9 and TRBJ1-3, is DSGVTQTPKHLITATGQRVTLRCSPRSGDLSVYWYQQSLDQGLQFLIQYYNGEERAKGNILERFSAQQFPDLHSELNLSSLELGDSALYFCASSPPISGNTIYFGEGSWLTVV.